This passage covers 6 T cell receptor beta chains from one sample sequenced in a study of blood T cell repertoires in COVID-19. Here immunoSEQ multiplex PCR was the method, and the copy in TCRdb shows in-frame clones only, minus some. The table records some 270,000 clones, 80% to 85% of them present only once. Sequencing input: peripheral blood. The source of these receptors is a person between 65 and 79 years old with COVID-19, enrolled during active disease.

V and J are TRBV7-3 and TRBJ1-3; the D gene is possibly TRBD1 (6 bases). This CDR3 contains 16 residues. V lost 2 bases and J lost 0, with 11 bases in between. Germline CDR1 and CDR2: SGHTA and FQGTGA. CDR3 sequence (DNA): TGTGCCAGCAGCTTAGTTGGGGGCCGCTCTGGAAACACCATATATTTT. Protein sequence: CASSLVGGRSGNTIYF. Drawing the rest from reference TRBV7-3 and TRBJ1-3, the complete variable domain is GAGVSQTPSNKVTEKGKYVELRCDPISGHTALYWYRQSLGQGPEFLIYFQGTGAADDSGLPNDRFFAVRPEGSVSTLKIQRTERGDSAVYLCASSLVGGRSGNTIYFGEGSWLTVV.

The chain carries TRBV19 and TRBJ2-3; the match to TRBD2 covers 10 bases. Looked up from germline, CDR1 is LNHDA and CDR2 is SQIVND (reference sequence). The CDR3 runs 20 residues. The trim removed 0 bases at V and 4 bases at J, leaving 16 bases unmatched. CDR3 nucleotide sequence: TGTGCCAGTAGTATAGAGACCTGGGCTAGCGGGAGTAGGGGTGCAGATACGCAGTATTTT. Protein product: CASSIETWASGSRGADTQYF. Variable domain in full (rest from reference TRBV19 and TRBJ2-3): DGGITQSPKYLFRKEGQNVTLSCEQNLNHDAMYWYRQDPGQGLRLIYYSQIVNDFQKGDIAEGYSVSREKKESFPLTVTSAQKNPTAFYLCASSIETWASGSRGADTQYFGPGTRLTVL.

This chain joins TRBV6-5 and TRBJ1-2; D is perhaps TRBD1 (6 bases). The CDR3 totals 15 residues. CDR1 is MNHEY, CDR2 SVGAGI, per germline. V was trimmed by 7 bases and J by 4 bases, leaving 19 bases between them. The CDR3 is CASTNTGTFSYGYTF. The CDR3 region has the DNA TGTGCCAGCACTAACACAGGGACATTTAGCTATGGCTACACCTTC.

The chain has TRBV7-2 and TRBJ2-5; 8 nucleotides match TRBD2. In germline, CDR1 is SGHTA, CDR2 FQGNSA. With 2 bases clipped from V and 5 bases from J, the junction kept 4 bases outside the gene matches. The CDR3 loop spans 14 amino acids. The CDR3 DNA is TGTGCCAGCAGCTTATCCACTAGCGGCGAGACCCAGTACTTC. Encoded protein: CASSLSTSGETQYF.

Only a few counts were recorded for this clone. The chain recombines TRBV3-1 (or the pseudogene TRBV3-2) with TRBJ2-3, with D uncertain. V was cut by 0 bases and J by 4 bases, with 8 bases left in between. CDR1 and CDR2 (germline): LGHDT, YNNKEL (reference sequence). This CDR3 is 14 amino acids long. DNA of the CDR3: TGTGCCAGCAGCCAAGATAATCGGGCAGATACGCAGTATTTT. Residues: CASSQDNRADTQYF.

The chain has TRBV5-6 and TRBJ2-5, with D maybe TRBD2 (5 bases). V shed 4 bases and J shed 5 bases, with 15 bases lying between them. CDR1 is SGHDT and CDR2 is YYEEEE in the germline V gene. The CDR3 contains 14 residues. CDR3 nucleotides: TGTGCCAGCAGCCCGCCGGGGAACCCGGAGACCCAGTACTTC. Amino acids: CASSPPGNPETQYF.